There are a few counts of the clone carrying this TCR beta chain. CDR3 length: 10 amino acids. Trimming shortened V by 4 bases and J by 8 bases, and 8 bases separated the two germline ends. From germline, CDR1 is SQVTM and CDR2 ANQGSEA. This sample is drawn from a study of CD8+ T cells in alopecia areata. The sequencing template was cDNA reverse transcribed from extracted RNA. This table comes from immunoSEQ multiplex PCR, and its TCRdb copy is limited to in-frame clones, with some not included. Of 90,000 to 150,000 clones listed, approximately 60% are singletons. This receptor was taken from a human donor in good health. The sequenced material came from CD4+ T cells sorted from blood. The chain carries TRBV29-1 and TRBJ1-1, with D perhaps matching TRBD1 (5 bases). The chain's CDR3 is CSVAWGEAFF. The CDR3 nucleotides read TGCAGCGTTGCATGGGGGGAAGCTTTCTTT. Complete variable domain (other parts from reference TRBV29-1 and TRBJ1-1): SAVISQKPSRDICQRGTSLTIQCQVDSQVTMMFWYRQQPGQSLTLIATANQGSEATYESGFVIDKFPISRPNLTFSTLTVSNMSPEDSSIYLCSVAWGEAFFGQGTRLTVV.